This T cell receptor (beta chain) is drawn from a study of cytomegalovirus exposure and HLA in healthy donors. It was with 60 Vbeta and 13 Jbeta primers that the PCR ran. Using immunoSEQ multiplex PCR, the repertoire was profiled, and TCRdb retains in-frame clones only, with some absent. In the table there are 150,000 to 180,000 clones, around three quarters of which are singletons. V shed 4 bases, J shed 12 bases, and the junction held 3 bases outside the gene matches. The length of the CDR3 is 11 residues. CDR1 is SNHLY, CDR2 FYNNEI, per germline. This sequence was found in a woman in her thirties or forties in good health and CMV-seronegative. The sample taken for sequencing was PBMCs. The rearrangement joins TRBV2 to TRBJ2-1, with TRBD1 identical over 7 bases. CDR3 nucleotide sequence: TGTGCCAGCAGTGGGGACAGACGGCAGTTCTTC. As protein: CASSGDRRQFF.